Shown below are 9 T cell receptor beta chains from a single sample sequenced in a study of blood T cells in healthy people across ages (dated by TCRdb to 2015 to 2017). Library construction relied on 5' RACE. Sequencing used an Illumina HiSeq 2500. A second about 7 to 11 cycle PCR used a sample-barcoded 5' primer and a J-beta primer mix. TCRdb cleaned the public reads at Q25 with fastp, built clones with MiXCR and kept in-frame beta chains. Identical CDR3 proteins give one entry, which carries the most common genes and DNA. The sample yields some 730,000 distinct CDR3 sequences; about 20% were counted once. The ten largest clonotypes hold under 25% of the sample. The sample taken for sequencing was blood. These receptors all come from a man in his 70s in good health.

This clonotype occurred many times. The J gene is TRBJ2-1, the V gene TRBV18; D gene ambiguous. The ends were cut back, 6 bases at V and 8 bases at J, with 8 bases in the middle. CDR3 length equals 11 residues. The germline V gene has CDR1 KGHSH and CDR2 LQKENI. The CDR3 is CASSRLDEQFF. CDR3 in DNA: TGTGCCAGCTCGCGGTTAGATGAGCAGTTCTTC. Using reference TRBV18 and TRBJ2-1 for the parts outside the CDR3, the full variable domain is NAGVMQNPRHLVRRRGQEARLRCSPMKGHSHVYWYRQLPEEGLKFMVYLQKENIIDESGMPKERFSAEFPKEGPSILRIQQVVRGDSAAYFCASSRLDEQFFGPGTRLTVL.

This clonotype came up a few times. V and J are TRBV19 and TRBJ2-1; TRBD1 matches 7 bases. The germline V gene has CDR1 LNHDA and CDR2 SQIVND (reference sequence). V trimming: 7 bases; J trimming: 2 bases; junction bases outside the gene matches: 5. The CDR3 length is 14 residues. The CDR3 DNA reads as TGTGCCAGTACCTCACAGGGGACCTACAATGAGCAGTTCTTC. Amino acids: CASTSQGTYNEQFF. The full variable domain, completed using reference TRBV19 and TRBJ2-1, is DGGITQSPKYLFRKEGQNVTLSCEQNLNHDAMYWYRQDPGQGLRLIYYSQIVNDFQKGDIAEGYSVSREKKESFPLTVTSAQKNPTAFYLCASTSQGTYNEQFFGPGTRLTVL.

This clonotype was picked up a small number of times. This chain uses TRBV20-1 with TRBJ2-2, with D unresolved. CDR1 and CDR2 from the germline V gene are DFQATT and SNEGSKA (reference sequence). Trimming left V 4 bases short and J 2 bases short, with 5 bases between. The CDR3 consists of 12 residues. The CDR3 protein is CSAMTNTGELFF. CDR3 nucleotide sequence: TGCAGTGCTATGACCAACACCGGGGAGCTGTTTTTT.

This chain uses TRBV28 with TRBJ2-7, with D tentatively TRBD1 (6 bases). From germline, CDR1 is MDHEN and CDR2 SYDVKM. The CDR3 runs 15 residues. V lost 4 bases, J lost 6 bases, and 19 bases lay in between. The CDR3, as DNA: TGTGCCAGCAGTTCGACAGGTATAGCCGTCGGCGAGCAGTACTTC. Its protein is CASSSTGIAVGEQYF.

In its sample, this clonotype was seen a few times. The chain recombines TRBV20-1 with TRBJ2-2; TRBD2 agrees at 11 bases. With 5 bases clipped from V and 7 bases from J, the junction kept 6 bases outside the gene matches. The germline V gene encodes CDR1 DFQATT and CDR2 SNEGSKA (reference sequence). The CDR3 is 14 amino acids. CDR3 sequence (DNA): TGCAGTGCTGGTAGCGGGGGGGCCGGCGGGGAGCTGTTTTTT. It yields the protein CSAGSGGAGGELFF.

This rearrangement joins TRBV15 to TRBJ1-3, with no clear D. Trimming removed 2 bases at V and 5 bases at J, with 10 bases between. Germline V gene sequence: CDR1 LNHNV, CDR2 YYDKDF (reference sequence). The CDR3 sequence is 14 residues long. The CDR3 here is CATSRSWARNTIYF. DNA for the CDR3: TGTGCCACCAGCAGAAGCTGGGCCCGAAACACCATATATTTT.

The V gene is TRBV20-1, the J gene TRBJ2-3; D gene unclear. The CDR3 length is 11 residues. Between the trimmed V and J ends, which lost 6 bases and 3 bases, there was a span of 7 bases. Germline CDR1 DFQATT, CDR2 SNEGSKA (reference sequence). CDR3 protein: CSAPTTDTQYF. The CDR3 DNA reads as TGCAGTGCCCCCACGACAGATACGCAGTATTTT.

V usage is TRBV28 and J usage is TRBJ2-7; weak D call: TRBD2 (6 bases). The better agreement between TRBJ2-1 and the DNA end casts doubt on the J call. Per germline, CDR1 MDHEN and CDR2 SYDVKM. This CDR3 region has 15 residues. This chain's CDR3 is CASSLTSHTYNEQFF. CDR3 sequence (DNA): TGTGCCAGCAGTTTAACTAGCCACACCTACAATGAGCAGTTCTTC.

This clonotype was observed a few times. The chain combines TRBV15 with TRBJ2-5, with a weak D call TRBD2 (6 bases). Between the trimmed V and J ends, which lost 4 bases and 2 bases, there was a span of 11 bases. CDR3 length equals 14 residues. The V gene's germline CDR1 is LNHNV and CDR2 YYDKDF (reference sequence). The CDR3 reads CATSIDAGQETQYF. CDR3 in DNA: TGTGCCACCAGCATCGATGCGGGGCAAGAGACCCAGTACTTC.